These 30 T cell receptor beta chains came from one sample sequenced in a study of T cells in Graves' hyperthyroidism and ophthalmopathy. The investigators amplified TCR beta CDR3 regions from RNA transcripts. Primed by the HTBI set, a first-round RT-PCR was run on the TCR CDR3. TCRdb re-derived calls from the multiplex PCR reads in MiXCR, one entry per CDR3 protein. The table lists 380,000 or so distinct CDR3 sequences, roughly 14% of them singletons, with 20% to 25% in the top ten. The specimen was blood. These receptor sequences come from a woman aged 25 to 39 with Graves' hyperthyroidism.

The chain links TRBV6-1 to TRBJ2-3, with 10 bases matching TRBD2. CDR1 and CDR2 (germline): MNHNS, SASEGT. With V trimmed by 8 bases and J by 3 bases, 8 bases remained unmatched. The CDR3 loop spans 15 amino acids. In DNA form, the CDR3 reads TGTGCCAGCGCGTGGACTAGCGGAGAGACAGATACGCAGTATTTT. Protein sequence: CASAWTSGETDTQYF.

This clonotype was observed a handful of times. DNA of the CDR3: TGCAGTGCTAGATATAGCGGGAGACGAAACGAGCAGTACTTC. Amino acid sequence: CSARYSGRRNEQYF. This rearrangement joins TRBV20-1 to TRBJ2-7, with 9 positions matching TRBD2. CDR1 and CDR2 (germline): DFQATT, SNEGSKA (reference sequence). The CDR3 contains 14 residues. V lost 2 bases and J lost 5; bases outside the gene matches: 7.

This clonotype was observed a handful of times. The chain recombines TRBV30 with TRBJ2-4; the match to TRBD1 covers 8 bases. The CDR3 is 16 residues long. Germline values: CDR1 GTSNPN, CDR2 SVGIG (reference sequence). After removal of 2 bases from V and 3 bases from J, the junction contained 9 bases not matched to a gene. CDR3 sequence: CAWSLQGAGRKNIQYF. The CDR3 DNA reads TGTGCCTGGAGTCTCCAGGGGGCAGGCCGCAAAAACATTCAGTACTTC. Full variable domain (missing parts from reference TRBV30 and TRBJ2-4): SQTIHQWPATLVQPVGSPLSLECTVEGTSNPNLYWYRQAAGRGLQLLFYSVGIGQISSEVPQNLSASRPQDRQFILSSKKLLLSDSGFYLCAWSLQGAGRKNIQYFGAGTRLSVL.

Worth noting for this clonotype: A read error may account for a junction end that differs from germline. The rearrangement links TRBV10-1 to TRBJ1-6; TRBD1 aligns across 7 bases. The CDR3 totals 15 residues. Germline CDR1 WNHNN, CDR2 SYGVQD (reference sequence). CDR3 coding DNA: TGCGTCAGCAGTGAGACGACAGGGTTTAATTCACCCCTCCACTTT. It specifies CVSSETTGFNSPLHF.

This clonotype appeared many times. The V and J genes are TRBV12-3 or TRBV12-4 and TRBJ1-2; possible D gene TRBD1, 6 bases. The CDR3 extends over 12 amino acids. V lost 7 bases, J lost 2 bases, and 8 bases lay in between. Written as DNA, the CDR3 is TGTGCCAGCAAAAGGGGGAACTATGGCTACACCTTC. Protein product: CASKRGNYGYTF.

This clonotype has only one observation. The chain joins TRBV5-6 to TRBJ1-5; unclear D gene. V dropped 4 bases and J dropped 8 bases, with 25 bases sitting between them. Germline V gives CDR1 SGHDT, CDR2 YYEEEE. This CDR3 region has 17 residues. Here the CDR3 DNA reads TGTGCCAGCAGCGCCCCGGCGGGCGGACGAGACGGGGAGCCCCAGCATTTT. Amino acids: CASSAPAGGRDGEPQHF.

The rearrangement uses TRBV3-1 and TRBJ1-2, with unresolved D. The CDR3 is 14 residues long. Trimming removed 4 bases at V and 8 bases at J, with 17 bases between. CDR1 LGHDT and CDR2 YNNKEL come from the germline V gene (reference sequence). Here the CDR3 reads CASSLGSLIDGYTF. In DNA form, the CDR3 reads TGTGCCAGCAGCCTGGGGTCCCTTATCGACGGCTACACCTTC.

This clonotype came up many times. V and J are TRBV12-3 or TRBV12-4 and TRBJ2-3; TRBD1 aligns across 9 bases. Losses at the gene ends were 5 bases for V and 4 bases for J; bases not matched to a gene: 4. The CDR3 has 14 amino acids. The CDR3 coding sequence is TGTGCCAGCAGTCCGACAGGGGGACCAGATACGCAGTATTTT. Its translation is CASSPTGGPDTQYF.

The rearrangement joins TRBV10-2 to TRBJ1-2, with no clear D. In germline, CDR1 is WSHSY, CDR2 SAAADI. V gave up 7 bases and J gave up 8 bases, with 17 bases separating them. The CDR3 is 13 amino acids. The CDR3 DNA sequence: TGCGCCAGCAACCCCTCGGGCAGACTAGGCTACACCTTC. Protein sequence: CASNPSGRLGYTF.

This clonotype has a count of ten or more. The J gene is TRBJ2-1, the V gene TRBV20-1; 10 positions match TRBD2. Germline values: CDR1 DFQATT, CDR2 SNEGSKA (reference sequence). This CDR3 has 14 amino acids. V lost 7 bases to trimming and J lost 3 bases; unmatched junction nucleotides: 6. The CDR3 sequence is CSVQLAGVYNEQFF. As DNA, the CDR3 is TGCAGTGTCCAGCTAGCGGGGGTCTACAATGAGCAGTTCTTC.

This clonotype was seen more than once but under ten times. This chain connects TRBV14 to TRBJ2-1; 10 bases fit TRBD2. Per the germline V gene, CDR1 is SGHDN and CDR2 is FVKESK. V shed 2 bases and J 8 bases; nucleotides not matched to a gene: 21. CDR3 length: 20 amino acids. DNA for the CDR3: TGTGCCAGCAGCCAATTCACAACGGCGGGGACGGGACTAGCGATGGATGAGCAGTTCTTC. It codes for CASSQFTTAGTGLAMDEQFF.

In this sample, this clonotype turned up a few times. In DNA form, the CDR3 reads TGTGCCAGCAGCCAAGAGTGGGGGGAGGGGAGGTACGAGCAGTACTTC. The encoded protein is CASSQEWGEGRYEQYF. The genes are TRBV4-2 and TRBJ2-7, with 7 bases aligning to TRBD2. The CDR3 runs 16 residues. The V segment lost 0 bases and the J segment 4 bases; nucleotides outside the gene matches: 9. The germline V gene has CDR1 LGHNA and CDR2 YNFKEQ.

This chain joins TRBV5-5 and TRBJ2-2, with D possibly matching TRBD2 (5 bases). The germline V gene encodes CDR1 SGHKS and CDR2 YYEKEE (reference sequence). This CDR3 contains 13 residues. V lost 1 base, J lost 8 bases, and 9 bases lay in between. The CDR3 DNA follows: TGTGCCAGCAGCTTGACTAGTCTAGGGGAGCTGTTTTTT. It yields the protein CASSLTSLGELFF.

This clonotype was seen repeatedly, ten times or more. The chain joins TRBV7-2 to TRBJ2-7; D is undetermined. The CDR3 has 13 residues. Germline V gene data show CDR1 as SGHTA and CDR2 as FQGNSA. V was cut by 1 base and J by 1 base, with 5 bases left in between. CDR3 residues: CASSLGISYEQYF. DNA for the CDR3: TGTGCCAGCAGCTTAGGGATTTCCTACGAGCAGTACTTC.

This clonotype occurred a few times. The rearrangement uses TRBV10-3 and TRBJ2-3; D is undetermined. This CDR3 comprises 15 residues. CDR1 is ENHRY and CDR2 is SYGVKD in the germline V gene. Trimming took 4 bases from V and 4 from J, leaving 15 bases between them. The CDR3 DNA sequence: TGTGCCATCAGTGGTTCCAGCCATGATCCAGATACGCAGTATTTT. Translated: CAISGSSHDPDTQYF.

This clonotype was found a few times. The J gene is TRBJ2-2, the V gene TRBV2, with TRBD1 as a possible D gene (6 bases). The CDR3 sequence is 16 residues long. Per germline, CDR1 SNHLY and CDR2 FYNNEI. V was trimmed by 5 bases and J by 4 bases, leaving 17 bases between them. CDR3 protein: CASSPNQGLGTGELFF. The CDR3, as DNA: TGTGCCAGCAGTCCCAATCAGGGGCTAGGCACCGGGGAGCTGTTTTTT.

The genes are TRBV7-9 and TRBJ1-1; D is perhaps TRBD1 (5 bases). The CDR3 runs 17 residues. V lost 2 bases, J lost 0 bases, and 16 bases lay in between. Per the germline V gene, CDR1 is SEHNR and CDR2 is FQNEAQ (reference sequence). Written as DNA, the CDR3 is TGTGCCAGCAGCTTAATCAGCAGGGAACTCATGAACACTGAAGCTTTCTTT. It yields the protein CASSLISRELMNTEAFF.

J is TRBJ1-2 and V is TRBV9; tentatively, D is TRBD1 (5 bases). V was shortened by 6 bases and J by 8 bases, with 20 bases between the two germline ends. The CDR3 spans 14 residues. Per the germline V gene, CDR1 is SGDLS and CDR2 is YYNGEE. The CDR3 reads CASTPHGGVDGYTF. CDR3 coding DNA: TGTGCCAGCACCCCACATGGGGGGGTGGACGGCTACACCTTC.

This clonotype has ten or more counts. CDR3 bases: TGCAGTGCCACGGGGACAGCCTACGAGCAGTACTTC. As protein: CSATGTAYEQYF. This chain links TRBV20-1 with TRBJ2-7, with TRBD1 matching 7 bases. Germline-derived CDR1 and CDR2 are DFQATT and SNEGSKA (reference sequence). CDR3 length: 12 amino acids. J gave up 2 bases and V 6 bases, and 4 bases lay outside the gene matches.

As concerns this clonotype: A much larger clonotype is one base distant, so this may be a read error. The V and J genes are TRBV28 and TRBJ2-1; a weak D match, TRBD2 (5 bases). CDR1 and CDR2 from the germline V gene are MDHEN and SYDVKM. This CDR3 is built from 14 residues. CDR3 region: CANSPRTPHNEQFF. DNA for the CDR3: TGTGCCAACAGTCCCCGGACTCCCCACAATGAGCAGTTCTTC.

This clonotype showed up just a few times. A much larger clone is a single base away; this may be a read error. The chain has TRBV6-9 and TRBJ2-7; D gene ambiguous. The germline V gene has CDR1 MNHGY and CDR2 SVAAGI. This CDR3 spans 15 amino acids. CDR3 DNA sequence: TGTGCCGGCAGTTACGCCGGACGTAGCTCCTACGAGCAGTACTTC. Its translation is CAGSYAGRSSYEQYF.

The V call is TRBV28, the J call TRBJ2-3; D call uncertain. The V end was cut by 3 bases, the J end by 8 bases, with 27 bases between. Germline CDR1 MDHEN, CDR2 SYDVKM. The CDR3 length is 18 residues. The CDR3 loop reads CASSFPPPPPQKTPTQYF. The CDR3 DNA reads TGTGCCAGCAGTTTCCCCCCCCCCCCCCCACAAAAGACACCTACGCAGTATTTT.

CDR3 nucleotide sequence: TGTGCCAGCAGCGGTAGCGGGAGGGGAGGAGTATACGAGCAGTACTTC. It yields the protein CASSGSGRGGVYEQYF. V usage is TRBV9 and J usage is TRBJ2-7; 11 positions agree with TRBD2. CDR1 and CDR2 from the germline V gene are SGDLS and YYNGEE. The CDR3 contains 16 residues. J gave up 4 bases and V 3 bases, and 9 bases lay outside the gene matches.

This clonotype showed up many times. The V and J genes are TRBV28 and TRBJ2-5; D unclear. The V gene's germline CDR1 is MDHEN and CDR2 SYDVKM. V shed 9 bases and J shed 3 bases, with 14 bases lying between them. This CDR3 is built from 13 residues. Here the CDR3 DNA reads TGTGCCAGTAGATTGATTGTGGAAGAGACCCAGTACTTC. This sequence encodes CASRLIVEETQYF.

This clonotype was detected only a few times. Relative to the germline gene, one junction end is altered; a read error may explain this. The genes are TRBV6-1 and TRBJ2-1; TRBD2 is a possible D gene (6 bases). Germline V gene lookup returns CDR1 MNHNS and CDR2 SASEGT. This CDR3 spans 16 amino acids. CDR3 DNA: TGTGCCAGCAGTGAGATCCTATTAGCGGACAACAATGGGCAGTTCTTC. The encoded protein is CASSEILLADNNGQFF.

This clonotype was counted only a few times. The CDR3: CASMGRTNTGELFF. The CDR3 DNA sequence: TGTGCCAGCATGGGCCGTACGAACACCGGGGAGCTGTTTTTT. The J gene is TRBJ2-2, the V gene TRBV6-2 or TRBV6-3; D unresolved. The V end lost 7 bases, the J end lost 0 bases, and 9 bases lay between the germline ends. In germline, CDR1 is MNHEY, CDR2 SVGEGT. CDR3 length equals 14 residues.

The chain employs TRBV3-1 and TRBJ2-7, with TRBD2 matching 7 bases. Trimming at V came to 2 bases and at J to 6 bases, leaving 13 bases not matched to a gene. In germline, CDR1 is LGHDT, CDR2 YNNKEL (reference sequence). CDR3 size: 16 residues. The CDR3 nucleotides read TGTGCCAGCAGCCAAAGGTTTGGTGCGGGAGTCGGCGAGCAGTACTTC. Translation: CASSQRFGAGVGEQYF.

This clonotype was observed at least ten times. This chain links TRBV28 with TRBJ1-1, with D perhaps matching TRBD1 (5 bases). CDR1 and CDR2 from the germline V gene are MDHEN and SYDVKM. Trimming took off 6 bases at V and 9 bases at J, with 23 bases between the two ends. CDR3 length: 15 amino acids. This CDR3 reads CASSASGTDRKKAFF. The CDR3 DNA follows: TGTGCCAGCAGCGCATCAGGCACCGACAGAAAGAAAGCTTTCTTT.

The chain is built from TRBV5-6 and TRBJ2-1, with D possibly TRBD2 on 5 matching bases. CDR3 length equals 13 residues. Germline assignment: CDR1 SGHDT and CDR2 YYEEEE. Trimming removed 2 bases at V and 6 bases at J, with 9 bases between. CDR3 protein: CASSFFLANEQFF. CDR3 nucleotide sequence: TGTGCCAGCAGCTTTTTCCTAGCCAATGAGCAGTTCTTC. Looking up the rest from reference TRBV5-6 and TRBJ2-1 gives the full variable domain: DAGVTQSPTHLIKTRGQQVTLRCSPKSGHDTVSWYQQALGQGPQFIFQYYEEEERQRGNFPDRFSGHQFPNYSSELNVNALLLGDSALYLCASSFFLANEQFFGPGTRLTVL.

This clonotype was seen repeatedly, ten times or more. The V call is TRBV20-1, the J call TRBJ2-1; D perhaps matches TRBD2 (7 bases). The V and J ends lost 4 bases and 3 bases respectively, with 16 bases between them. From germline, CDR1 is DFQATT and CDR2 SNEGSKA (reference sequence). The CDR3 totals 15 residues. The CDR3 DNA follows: TGCAGTGCTAATAACAGGGCTAGCGGCTACAATGAGCAGTTCTTC. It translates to CSANNRASGYNEQFF.